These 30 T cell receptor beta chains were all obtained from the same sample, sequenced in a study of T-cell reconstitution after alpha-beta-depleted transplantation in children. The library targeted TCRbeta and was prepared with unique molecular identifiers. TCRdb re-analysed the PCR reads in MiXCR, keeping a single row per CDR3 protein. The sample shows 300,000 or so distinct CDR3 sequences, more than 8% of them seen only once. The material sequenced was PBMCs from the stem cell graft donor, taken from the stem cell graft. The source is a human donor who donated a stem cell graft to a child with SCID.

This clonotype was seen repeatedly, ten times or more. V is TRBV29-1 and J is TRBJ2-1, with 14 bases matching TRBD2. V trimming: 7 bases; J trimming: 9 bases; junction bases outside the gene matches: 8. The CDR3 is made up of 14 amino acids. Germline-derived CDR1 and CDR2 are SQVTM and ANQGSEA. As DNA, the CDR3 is TGCAGCGCCAGACTAGCGGGGGGGCCAGGTGAGCAGTTCTTC. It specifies CSARLAGGPGEQFF.

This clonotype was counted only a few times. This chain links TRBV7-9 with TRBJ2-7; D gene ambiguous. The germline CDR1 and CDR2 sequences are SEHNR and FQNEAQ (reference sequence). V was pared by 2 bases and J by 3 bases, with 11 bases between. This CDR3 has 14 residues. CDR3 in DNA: TGTGCCAGCAGCTTAAGTCATACGGACTACGAGCAGTACTTC. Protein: CASSLSHTDYEQYF.

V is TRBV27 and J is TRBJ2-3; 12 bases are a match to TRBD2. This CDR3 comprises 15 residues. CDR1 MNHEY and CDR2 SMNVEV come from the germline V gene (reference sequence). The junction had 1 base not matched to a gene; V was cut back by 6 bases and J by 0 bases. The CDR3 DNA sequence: TGTGCCAGCAGCGGACTAGCGGGGAGCACAGATACGCAGTATTTT. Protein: CASSGLAGSTDTQYF.

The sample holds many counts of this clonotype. CDR3 nucleotide sequence: TGTGCCAGCAGTTTCTGGAACGGGGAGCTGTTTTTT. Encoded protein: CASSFWNGELFF. The chain uses TRBV12-3 or TRBV12-4 and TRBJ2-2; no clear D. The CDR3 runs to 12 residues. The V gene lost 3 bases and the J gene lost 7 bases, with 6 bases spanning the gap.

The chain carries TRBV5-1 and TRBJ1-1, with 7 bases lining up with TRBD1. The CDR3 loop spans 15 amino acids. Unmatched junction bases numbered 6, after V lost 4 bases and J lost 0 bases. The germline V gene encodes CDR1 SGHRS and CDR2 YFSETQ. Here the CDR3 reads CASSRLGQLNTEAFF. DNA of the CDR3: TGCGCCAGCAGCCGCCTGGGACAGCTGAACACTGAAGCTTTCTTT.

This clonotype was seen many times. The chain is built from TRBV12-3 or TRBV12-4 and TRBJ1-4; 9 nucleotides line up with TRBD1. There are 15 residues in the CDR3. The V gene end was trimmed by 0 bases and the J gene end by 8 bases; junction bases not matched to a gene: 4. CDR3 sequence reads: CASSLAGQGGEKLFF. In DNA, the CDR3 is TGTGCCAGCAGTTTAGCGGGACAGGGTGGAGAAAAACTGTTTTTT.

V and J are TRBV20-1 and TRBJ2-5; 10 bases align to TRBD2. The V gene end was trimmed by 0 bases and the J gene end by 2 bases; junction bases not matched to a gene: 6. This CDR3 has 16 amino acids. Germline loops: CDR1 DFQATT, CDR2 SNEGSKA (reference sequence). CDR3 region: CSARDLLAGEQETQYF. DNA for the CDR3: TGCAGTGCTAGAGATCTGCTAGCGGGGGAACAAGAGACCCAGTACTTC.

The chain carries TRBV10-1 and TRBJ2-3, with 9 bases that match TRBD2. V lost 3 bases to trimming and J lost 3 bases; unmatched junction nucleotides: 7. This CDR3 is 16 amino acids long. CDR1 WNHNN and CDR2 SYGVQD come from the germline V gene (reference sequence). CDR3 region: CASSDGGGAGTDTQYF. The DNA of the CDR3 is TGCGCCAGCAGTGATGGCGGGGGGGCCGGGACAGATACGCAGTATTTT.

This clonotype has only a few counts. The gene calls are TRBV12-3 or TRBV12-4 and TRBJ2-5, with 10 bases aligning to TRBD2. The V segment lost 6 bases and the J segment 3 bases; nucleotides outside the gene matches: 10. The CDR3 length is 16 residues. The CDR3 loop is CASSPVSGGAKETQYF. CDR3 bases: TGTGCCAGCAGCCCAGTAAGCGGGGGGGCGAAAGAGACCCAGTACTTC.

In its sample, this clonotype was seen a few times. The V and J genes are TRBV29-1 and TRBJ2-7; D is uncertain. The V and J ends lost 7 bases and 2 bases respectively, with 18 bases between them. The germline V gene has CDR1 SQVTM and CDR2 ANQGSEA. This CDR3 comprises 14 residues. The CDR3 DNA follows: TGCAGCGGAAGGCCGGGTGGGCTAACCTACGAGCAGTACTTC. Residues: CSGRPGGLTYEQYF.

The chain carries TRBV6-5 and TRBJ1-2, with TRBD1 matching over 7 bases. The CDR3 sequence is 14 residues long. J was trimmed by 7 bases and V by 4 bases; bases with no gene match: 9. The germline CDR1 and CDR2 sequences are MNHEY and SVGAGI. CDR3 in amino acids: CASSSDRVIFGYTF. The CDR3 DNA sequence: TGTGCCAGCAGTTCCGACAGGGTGATTTTTGGCTACACCTTC.

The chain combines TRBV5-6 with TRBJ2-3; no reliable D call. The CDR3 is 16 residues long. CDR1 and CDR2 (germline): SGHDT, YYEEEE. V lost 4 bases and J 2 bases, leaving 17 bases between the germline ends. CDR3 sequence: CASSLFTDLLTDTQYF. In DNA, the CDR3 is TGTGCCAGCAGCCTTTTTACGGACCTTCTCACAGATACGCAGTATTTT.

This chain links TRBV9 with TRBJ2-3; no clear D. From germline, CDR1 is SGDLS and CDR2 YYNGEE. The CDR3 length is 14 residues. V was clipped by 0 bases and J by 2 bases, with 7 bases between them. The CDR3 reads CASSVDPFTDTQYF. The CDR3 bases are TGTGCCAGCAGCGTAGATCCCTTCACAGATACGCAGTATTTT.

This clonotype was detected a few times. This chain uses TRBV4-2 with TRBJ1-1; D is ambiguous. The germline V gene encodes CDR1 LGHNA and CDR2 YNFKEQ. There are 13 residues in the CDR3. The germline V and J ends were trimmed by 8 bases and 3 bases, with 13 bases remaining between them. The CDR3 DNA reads TGTGCCAGCCTACAGAACCTGGACACTGAAGCTTTCTTT. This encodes CASLQNLDTEAFF.

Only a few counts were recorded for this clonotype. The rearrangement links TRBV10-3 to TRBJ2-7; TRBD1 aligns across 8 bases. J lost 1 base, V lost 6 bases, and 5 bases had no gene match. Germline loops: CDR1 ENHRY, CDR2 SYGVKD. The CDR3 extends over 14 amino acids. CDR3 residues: CAIRDRVTSYEQYF. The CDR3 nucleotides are TGTGCCATCAGGGACAGGGTCACATCCTACGAGCAGTACTTC.

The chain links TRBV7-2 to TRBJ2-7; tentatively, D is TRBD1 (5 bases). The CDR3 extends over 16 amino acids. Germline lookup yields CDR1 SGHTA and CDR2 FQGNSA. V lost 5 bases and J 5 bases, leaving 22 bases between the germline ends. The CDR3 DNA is TGTGCCAGCAGCCCCCCCCGAGACAGATTTTTGCACGAGCAGTACTTC. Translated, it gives CASSPPRDRFLHEQYF.

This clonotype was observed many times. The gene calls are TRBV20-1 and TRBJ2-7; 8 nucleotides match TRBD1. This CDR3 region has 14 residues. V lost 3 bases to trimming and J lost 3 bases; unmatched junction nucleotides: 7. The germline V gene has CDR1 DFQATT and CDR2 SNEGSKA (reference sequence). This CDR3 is CSASPPGQDYEQYF. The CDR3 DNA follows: TGCAGTGCTAGCCCTCCGGGACAGGACTACGAGCAGTACTTC.

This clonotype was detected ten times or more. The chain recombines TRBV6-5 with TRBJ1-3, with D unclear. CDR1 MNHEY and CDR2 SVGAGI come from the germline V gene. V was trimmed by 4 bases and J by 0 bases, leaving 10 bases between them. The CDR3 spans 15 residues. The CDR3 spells CASSFGPSSGNTIYF. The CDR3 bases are TGTGCCAGCAGTTTCGGCCCTAGCTCTGGAAACACCATATATTTT.

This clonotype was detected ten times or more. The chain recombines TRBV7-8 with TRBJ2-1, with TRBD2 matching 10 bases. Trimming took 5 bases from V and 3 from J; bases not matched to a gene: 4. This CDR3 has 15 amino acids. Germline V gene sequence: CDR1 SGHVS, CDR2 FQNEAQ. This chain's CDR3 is CASSPPSGGYNEQFF. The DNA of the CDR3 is TGTGCCAGCAGCCCCCCTAGCGGGGGCTACAATGAGCAGTTCTTC.

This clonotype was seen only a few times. CDR3 DNA: TGTGCCAGCAGCCCCCTAGCGGGGGCGCACAATGAGCAGTTCTTC. Translating it yields CASSPLAGAHNEQFF. V gene TRBV6-1 combines with J gene TRBJ2-1; 10 bases match TRBD2. V was pared by 6 bases and J by 5 bases, with 7 bases of the junction left unmatched. Germline V lookup: CDR1 MNHNS, CDR2 SASEGT. The CDR3 is 15 residues long.

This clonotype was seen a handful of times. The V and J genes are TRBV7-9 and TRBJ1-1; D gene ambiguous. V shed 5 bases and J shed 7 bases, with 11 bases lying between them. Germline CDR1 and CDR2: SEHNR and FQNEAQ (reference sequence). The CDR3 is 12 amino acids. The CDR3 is CASSQDHREAFF. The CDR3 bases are TGTGCCAGCAGCCAGGACCACCGTGAAGCTTTCTTT.

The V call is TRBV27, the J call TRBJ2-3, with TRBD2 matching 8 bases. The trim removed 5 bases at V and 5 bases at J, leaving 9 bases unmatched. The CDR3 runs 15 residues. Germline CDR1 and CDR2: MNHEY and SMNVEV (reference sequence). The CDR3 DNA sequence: TGTGCCAGCAGTCCCCCGGGGGGGCCTTTAGATACGCAGTATTTT. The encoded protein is CASSPPGGPLDTQYF.

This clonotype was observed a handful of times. CDR3 in amino acids: CASSHHPPGQLSYEQYF. CDR3 bases: TGCGCCAGCAGCCACCACCCTCCGGGACAGCTCTCCTACGAGCAGTACTTC. V and J are TRBV4-1 and TRBJ2-7, with 7 nucleotides matching TRBD1. There are 17 residues in the CDR3. V trimming: 3 bases; J trimming: 0 bases; junction bases outside the gene matches: 11. The germline CDR1 and CDR2 sequences are MGHRA and YSYEKL.

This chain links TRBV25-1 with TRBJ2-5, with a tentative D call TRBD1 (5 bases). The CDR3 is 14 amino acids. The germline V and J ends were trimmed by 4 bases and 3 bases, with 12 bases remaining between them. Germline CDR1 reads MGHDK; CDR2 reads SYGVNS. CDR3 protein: CASSARRAEETQYF. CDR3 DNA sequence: TGTGCCAGCAGTGCGCGCAGGGCAGAAGAGACCCAGTACTTC. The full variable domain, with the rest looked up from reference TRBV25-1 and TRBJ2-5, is EADIYQTPRYLVIGTGKKITLECSQTMGHDKMYWYQQDPGMELHLIHYSYGVNSTEKGDLSSESTVSRIRTEHFPLTLESARPSHTSQYLCASSARRAEETQYFGPGTRLLVL.

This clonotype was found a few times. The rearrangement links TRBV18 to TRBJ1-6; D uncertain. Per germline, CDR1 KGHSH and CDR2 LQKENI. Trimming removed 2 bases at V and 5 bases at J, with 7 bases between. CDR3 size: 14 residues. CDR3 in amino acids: CASSPKSDNSPLHF. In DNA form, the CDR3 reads TGTGCCAGCTCACCAAAGTCTGATAATTCACCCCTCCACTTT.

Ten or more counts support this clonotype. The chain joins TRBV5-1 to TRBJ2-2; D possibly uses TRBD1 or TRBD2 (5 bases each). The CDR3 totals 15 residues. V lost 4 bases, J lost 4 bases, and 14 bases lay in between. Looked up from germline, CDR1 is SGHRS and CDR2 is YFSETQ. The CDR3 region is CASSGRDGATGELFF. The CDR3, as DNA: TGCGCCAGCAGCGGACGGGACGGGGCCACCGGGGAGCTGTTTTTT.

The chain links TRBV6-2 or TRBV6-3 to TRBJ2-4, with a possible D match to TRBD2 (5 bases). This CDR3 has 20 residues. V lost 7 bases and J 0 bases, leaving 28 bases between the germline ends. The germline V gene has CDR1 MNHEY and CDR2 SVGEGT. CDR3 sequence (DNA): TGTGCCAGCACCCTGGAGGCGGAACCCCGATTTATGTTAGCCAAAAACATTCAGTACTTC. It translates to CASTLEAEPRFMLAKNIQYF.

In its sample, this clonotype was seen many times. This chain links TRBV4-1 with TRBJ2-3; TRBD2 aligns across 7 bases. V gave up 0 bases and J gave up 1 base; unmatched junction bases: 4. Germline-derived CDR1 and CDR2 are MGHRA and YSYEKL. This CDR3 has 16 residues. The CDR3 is CASSQDRSGGTDTQYF. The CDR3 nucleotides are TGCGCCAGCAGCCAAGATCGGAGCGGGGGCACAGATACGCAGTATTTT.

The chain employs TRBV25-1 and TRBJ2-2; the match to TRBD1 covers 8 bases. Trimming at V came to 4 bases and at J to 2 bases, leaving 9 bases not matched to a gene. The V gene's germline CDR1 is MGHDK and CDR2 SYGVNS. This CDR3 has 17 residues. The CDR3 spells CASSGFVGQANTGELFF. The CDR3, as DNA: TGTGCCAGCAGTGGCTTCGTGGGACAGGCTAACACCGGGGAGCTGTTTTTT.

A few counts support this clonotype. CDR3 sequence (DNA): TGCGCCAGCAGTAAAGACAGGGGAGATACGCAGTATTTT. It yields the protein CASSKDRGDTQYF. This sequence joins TRBV10-2 and TRBJ2-3; 8 positions match TRBD1. Trimming at V came to 5 bases and at J to 5 bases, leaving 3 bases not matched to a gene. The CDR3 contains 13 residues. In germline, CDR1 is WSHSY, CDR2 SAAADI.